This TCR beta chain was sequenced during a study of OX40 agonist ivuxolimab in advanced cancers. Profiled with immunoSEQ multiplex PCR; TCRdb holds only in-frame clones, not every one. Of about 46,000 clones in the sample, about 91% were seen once. The length of the CDR3 is 16 residues. Germline assignment: CDR1 SGHAT and CDR2 FQNNGV. V trimming: 5 bases; J trimming: 7 bases; junction bases outside the gene matches: 11. Study-level points and caveats: What antigens the expanded peripheral T cells recognized was never established.

For this clone: As yet, its antigen is unknown.

The sequence came from an adult with an advanced solid tumor such as melanoma, head and neck, liver or kidney cancer. V and J are TRBV11-2 and TRBJ2-1, with 10 bases identical to TRBD2. Source: CD4+ or CD8+ T cells sorted from blood, taken in a trial of the OX40 agonist ivuxolimab. CDR3 loop: CASSRFLGLAVNEQFF. DNA of the CDR3: TGTGCCAGCAGCCGTTTTCTCGGACTAGCGGTAAATGAGCAGTTCTTC.